This record looks at one T cell receptor (beta chain) sequence and its context. Its cognate antigen has yet to be identified. Nothing much larger sits one base from this clone, and base qualities are not available. In the same sample, other DNA sequences code for this CDR3. These data are taken from a study of shared clonotypes between healthy human individuals (dated by TCRdb to 2020 to 2021). Background for the entire study: The cohort comprised a couple of women and a few men aged 18 to 49 years. For each donor, CD4 naive and CD4 memory were each given three plates, CD8 naive was given two plates, and CD8 memory was given one plate. To estimate repertoire size and how much clonotypes are shared between individuals, the study performed deep sequencing of blood TCR repertoires from roughly five healthy adults. To increase sequencing depth and limit assay-specific biases, different laboratories used diverse techniques to prepare libraries and sequence TCR repertoires. Leukapheresis yielded between about 0.8 and 9.5 billion PBMCs per donor.

TCR CDR3 regions were amplified from genomic DNA by multiplex PCR using the deep immunoSEQ assay. Extracted genomic DNA from each cell subset was spread evenly across all wells of several immunoSEQ 96-well plates, with each plate serving as a replicate. For sorted subsets, about 200 ng genomic DNA, equal to tens of thousands of T cell genomes, was loaded into each replicate PCR. Purified libraries were quantified with a Qubit 3.0 fluorometer, sized on a Bioanalyzer 2100, and re-quantified with the KAPA Library Quantification kit. Every immunoSEQ 96-well plate was sequenced on a separate single-read 150-cycle Illumina NextSeq 550 flow cell. Per the original workflow: The immunoSEQ output contained only junctional sequences without quality scores, so filtering could not match that applied to full-length reads. To assign V/J genes and CDR3, sequences were annotated against IMGT germline references using PyIR, a Python wrapper for IgBLAST v1.9. Reads with weak V/J assignments (E-value above 1e-6), missing CDR3, stop codons, out-of-frame junctions, or ambiguous translated residues were removed. V3J clonotypes were defined as sequences sharing the same inferred V gene, J gene, and CDR3 amino acid sequence. The percentage overlap between two repertoires was calculated by dividing the number of shared unique clonotypes by the size of the smaller repertoire. Repertoire richness was assessed with RTK rarefaction, the Chao1 estimator, and Recon v2.1 estimates of unobserved clonotypes. OLGA was used to compute generation probabilities for all TCRbeta clonotypes that the gDNA method yielded from a handful of donors. TCRdb took this table from immuneACCESS and kept in-frame rearrangements with V and J called. Such tables lack part of the clones; where checked against another copy, unresolved V genes explain under half of the gap, and the rest is unexplained. V, J and clone size derive from that table, while D and trimming were established from the DNA sequence. The sample table contains some 2 million clones; only one count was recorded for about 95% of them. The top ten constitute 1% to 1.3% of the sample.

For the CD8 naive samples, CD45RO-negative cells were positively selected for CCR7, yielding a CD45RA+CCR7+ population from which TemRA cells were excluded. The donors were healthy, HIV-negative adults with no recently reported acute infections or vaccinations. Only Caucasian adults living in Nashville, Tennessee, USA were represented among the donors. After blood collection by leukapheresis, PBMCs were isolated using Ficoll-Histopaque density gradient centrifugation and then cryopreserved in the vapor phase of liquid nitrogen. Analytical flow cytometry was used to check the purity and quantity of every magnetically sorted T cell population. From each sorted fraction, genomic DNA was isolated and quantified by UV absorbance on a Nanodrop 2000c. Broad study findings and their caveats: Sampling was restricted to blood, and TCR repertoires in tissues likely differ from the TCR repertoires found in blood. Compared with non-shared clonotypes, clonotypes shared by all four sorted-subset donors had higher generation probabilities. Sharing across four donors was observed for approximately 5% of naive CD4, around 3.5% of naive CD8, roughly 2.3% of memory CD4, and less than 0.45% of memory CD8 clonotypes. Naive subsets generally had larger estimated clonotype richness than memory subsets. Based on pairwise subsampling, the degree of clonotype sharing among donors was expected to be affected by sequencing depth. The genetic and exposure-history diversity represented was limited by the small number of donors. Even with the large sequencing depth, rarefaction of the sorted-subset datasets indicated that sequencing was incomplete.

The clonotype originates from a young man in good health. Sequenced sample: naive CD8+ T cells sorted from blood. The label giving this sample's cell subset or site can be read as: CD45RA+CCR7+.

The DNA reads TGTGCCAGCAGCTTGGCAGAAAACACCGGGGAGCTGTTTTTT. It codes for CASSLAENTGELFF. The sequence links TRBV5-4 to TRBJ2-2; the D gene assignment is ambiguous. The CDR3 covers 14 residues, taking in both the cysteine and the phenylalanine. CDR3 DNA is the only sequence kept; it has 42 bases, read in frame from the first base. The germline ends are 5 bases apart after V is trimmed by 0 bases and J by 2 bases. Via the germline V gene (reference sequence), CDR1 is SGHNT and CDR2 YYREEE.